This T cell receptor (beta chain) was documented in a study of beta chain features in type 1 diabetes (dated by TCRdb to the late 2010s). Describing the broader study: No differences in mean age, gender distribution, total cell number or subset yield were found between patients and healthy donors. A total of roughly 99,000,000 sorted cells were examined across all samples, and the number of cells per subset was strongly correlated with RNA yield. In the study, recently diagnosed type 1 diabetes patients and matched healthy donors were compared on the TCRB repertoires of their sorted circulating CD4+ T cell subsets. Regulatory and stem cell-like memory subsets were isolated from only 8 patients and roughly 8 healthy donors, whereas naive and central memory subsets came from all 30 or so donors. The research as a whole found: In all four CD4+ subsets, TCRB CDR3 length was moderately but significantly shorter in type 1 diabetes patients. Shorter templates might be favored by PCR, yet because patient and control samples were amplified and corrected together, any such skew would affect both groups equally. At VDJ recombination sites, type 1 diabetes patients had fewer insertions and more deleted nucleotides, which implies abnormalities in thymic rearrangement. Because small numbers of individuals were included in the HLA sub-analyses, any influence of HLA type on TCRB rearrangement was left unresolved. The naive, central memory and regulatory TCRB repertoires appeared to resemble one another more closely among patients than among healthy donors. Because cDNA was sequenced instead of genomic DNA, activated cells with high expression could be over-represented, although the groups did not differ in activation or CD3 levels.

From cysteine to phenylalanine, the CDR3 is 13 amino acids long. CDR3 DNA is the only sequence kept; it has 39 bases, read in frame from the first base. CDR1 and CDR2 are read off the germline V gene as SNHLY and FYNNEI. The V and J ends are trimmed by 2 bases and 8 bases, leaving 10 bases between them. Each donor gave one peripheral blood draw, averaging roughly 100 mL, which was collected into heparinised tubes. Naive, central memory, regulatory and stem cell-like memory CD4+ T cells were sorted on a BD FACSAria II using a panel including CD45RO, CCR7, CD25, CD127, CD95 and CD27. A purity above 95% was achieved for all sorted populations. PBMCs were isolated right away by Lymphoprep density gradient centrifugation and were stained directly, without culture. So that batch effects would be minimized, each experiment stained and sorted samples in pairs, pairing one healthy donor with one patient. Note on this clone: Its recognized antigen is unknown. No qualities accompany the bases; no much larger clone lies one base away.

The High Capacity cDNA Reverse Transcription Kit was used to reverse transcribe all of the isolated RNA, meaning that expressed TCRB transcripts were what got sequenced. Deep immunoSEQ sequencing was applied to naive, central memory and regulatory T cell samples, giving an average of about 3.4 million total reads per sample. After sorted cells were lysed in RLT buffer, RNA was extracted with DNase-treated RNeasy Micro or Mini kits, with the choice depending on cell number. To prevent cross-contamination, every cell subset was processed on its own, while patient and healthy donor samples were processed together. The immunoSEQ multiplex PCR was used to amplify TCRB sequences from cDNA, generating 87-bp fragments that spanned the CDR3 region. Sequencing of the amplicons was done on the Illumina HiSeq platform. As for the authors' bioinformatics: PCR bias was computationally corrected using synthetic template baselines, reads within Hamming distance 2 were collapsed, and singletons that could not be merged were discarded. Reads were aligned against IMGT so that V, D and J genes, CDR3 length and insertions or deletions at six rearrangement sites could be assigned. Within each subset, clonotype counts were normalized to sorted cell number, and only after that were true diversity and Gini coefficients computed with the tcR R package. Repertoire sharing was quantified using the overlap coefficient calculated on TCRB nucleotide sequences. As a proxy for the pre-selection repertoire, out-of-frame TCRB sequences from naive cells were analyzed. In its TCRdb copy, this immuneACCESS table keeps in-frame sequences only and misses some clones. Where compared with another copy, unresolved V genes explain less than half of these, and the others have no known cause. The V and J calls and clone size are taken from that table; D and trimming were inferred from the DNA. The sample contains fewer than 250,000 clones, around 65% of them found a single time. The top ten clones comprise 0.053% of the sample.

Sequences were obtained from naive CD4+ T cells from blood. The label giving this sample's cell subset or site can be read as: true naive CD4+ T cells. This sequence was found in a young man in good health. The rearranged chain carries TRBV2 and TRBJ2-1; a confident D gene designation cannot be given. The DNA sequence follows: TGTGCCAGCAGTGAAAGCCGCTTGTATGAGCAGTTCTTC. This encodes CASSESRLYEQFF.